This T cell receptor (beta chain) was captured by sequencing in a study of T cell clones after liver transplantation. Study at large: TCRbeta sequencing after a pre-transplant mixed lymphocyte reaction identified graft-donor-reactive clones, later tracked in post-transplant blood. Patients counted as tolerant after at least one year off all immunosuppression, enzymes not exceeding twice normal. Three of the eight recipients were HCV-positive; the rest had non-autoimmune, non-viral transplant indications.

Here immunoSEQ multiplex PCR was the method, and the copy in TCRdb shows in-frame clones only, minus some. The sample records 49,000 or so clones, approximately 71% being singletons. The sample in question was CD4+ T cells from blood, obtained around 4.5 years after liver transplant. The receptor's source is a human patient who received a liver transplant. The graft donor may account for some of the T cells.

In nucleotides, the CDR3 is TGTGCCATCAGTGATGTGGGACAGGGCTCTGGAAACACCATATATTTT. This sequence encodes CAISDVGQGSGNTIYF. The gene calls are TRBV10-3 and TRBJ1-3, with 9 positions matching TRBD1. Per germline, CDR1 ENHRY and CDR2 SYGVKD. The CDR3 is 16 residues long. Losses at the gene ends were 3 bases for V and 0 bases for J; bases not matched to a gene: 3.